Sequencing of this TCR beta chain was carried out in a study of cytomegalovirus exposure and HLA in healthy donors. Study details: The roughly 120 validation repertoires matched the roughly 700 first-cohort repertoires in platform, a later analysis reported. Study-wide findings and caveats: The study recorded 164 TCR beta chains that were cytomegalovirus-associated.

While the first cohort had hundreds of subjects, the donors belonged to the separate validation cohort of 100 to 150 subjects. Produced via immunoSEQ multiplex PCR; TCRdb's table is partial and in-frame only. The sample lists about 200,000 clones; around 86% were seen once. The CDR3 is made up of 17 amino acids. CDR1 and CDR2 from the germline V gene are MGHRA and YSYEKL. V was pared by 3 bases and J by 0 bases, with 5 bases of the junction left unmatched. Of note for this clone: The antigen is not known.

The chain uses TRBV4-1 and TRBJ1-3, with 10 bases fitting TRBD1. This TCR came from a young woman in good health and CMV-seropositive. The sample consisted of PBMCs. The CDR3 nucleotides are TGCGCCAGCAGCCAGCGGGGGACAGGGGTCTCTGGAAACACCATATATTTT. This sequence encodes CASSQRGTGVSGNTIYF.